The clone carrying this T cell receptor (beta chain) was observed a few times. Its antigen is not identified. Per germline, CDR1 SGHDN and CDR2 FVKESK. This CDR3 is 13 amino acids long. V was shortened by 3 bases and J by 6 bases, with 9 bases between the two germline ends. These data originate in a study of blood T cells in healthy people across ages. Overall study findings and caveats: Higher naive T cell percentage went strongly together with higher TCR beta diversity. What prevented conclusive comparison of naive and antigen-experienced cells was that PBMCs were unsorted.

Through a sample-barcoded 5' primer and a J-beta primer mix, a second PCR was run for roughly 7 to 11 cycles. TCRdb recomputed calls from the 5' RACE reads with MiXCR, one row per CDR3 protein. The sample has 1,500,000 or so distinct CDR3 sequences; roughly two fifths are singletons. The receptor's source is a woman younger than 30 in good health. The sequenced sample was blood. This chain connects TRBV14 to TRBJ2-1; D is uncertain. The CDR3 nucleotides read TGTGCCAGCAGCCAGTATGGGCCCAATGAGCAGTTCTTC. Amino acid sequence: CASSQYGPNEQFF.